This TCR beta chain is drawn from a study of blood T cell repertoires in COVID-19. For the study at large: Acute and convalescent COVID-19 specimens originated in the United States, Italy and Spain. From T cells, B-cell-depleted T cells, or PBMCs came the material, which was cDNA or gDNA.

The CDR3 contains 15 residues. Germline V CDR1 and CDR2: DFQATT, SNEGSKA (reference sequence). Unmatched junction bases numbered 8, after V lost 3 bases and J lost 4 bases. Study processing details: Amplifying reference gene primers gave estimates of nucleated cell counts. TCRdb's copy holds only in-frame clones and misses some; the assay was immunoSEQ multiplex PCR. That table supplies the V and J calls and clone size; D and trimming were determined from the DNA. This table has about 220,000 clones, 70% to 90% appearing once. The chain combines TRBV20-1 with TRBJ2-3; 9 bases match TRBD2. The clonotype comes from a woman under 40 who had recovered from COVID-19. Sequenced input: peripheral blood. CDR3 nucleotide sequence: TGCAGTGCTAGTCTCGGACTAGCGTTCCCAGATACGCAGTATTTT. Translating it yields CSASLGLAFPDTQYF.